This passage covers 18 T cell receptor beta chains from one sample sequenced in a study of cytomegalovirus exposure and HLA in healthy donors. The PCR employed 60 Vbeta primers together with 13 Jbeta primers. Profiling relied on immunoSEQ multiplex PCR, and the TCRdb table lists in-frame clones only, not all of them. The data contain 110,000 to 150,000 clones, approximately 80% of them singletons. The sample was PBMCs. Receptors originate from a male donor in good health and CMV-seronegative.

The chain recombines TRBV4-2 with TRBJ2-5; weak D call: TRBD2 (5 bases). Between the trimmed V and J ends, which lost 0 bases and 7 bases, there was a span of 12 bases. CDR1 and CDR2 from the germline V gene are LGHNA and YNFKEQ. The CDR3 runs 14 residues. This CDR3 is CASSQELAIGTQYF. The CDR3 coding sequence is TGTGCCAGCAGCCAAGAGTTAGCGATCGGGACCCAGTACTTC.

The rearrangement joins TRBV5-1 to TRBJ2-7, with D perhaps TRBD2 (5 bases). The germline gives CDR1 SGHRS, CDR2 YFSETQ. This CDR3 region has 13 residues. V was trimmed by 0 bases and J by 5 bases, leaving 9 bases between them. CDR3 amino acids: CASSLAGVHEQYF. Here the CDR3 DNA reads TGCGCCAGCAGCTTGGCCGGGGTCCACGAGCAGTACTTC.

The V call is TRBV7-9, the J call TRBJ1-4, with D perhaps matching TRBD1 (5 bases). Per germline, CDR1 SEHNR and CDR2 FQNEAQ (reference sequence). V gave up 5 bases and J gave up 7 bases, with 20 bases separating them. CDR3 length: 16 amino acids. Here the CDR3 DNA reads TGTGCCAGCAGCCCCCCCCCGGGCAGGGTTGGTGAAAAACTGTTTTTT. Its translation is CASSPPPGRVGEKLFF.

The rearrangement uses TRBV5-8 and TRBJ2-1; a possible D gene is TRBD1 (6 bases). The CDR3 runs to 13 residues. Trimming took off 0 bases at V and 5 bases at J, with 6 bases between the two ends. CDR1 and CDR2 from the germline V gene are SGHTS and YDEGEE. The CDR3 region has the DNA TGTGCCAGCAGCTTGGGACAGGACAATGAGCAGTTCTTC. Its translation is CASSLGQDNEQFF.

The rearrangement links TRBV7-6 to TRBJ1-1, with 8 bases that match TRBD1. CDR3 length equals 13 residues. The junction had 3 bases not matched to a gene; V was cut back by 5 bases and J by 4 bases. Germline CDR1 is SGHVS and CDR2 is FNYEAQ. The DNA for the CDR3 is TGTGCCAGCAGCACCAGGGGGCCCACTGAAGCTTTCTTT. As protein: CASSTRGPTEAFF.

The CDR3 nucleotides read TGTGCCAGCAGCGTAAGGAGGCGGGGGCGACTTAGCACAGATACGCAGTATTTT. Residues: CASSVRRRGRLSTDTQYF. V and J are TRBV7-2 and TRBJ2-3, with D possibly being TRBD2 (7 bases). V dropped 5 bases and J dropped 0 bases, with 21 bases sitting between them. This CDR3 comprises 18 residues. The germline V gene has CDR1 SGHTA and CDR2 FQGNSA. Supplemented by reference TRBV7-2 and TRBJ2-3, the full variable domain reads GAGVSQSPSNKVTEKGKDVELRCDPISGHTALYWYRQSLGQGLEFLIYFQGNSAPDKSGLPSDRFSAERTGGSVSTLTIQRTQQEDSAVYLCASSVRRRGRLSTDTQYFGPGTRLTVL.

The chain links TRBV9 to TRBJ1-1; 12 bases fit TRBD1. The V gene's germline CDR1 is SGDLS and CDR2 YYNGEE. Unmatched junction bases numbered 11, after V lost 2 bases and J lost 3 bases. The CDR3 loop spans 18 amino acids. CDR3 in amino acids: CASSVGTGGLGHDTEAFF. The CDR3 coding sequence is TGTGCCAGCAGCGTGGGGACAGGGGGCTTGGGTCATGACACTGAAGCTTTCTTT.

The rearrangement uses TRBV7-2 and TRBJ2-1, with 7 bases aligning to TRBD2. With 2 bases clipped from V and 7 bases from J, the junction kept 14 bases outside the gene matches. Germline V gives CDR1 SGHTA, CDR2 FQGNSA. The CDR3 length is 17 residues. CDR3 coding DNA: TGTGCCAGCAGCTTATATCCGGGAGCGGGGTTAACAAATGAGCAGTTCTTC. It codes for CASSLYPGAGLTNEQFF.

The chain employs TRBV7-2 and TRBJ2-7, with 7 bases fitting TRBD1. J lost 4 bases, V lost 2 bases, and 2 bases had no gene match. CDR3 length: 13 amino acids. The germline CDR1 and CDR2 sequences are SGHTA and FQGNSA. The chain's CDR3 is CASSLTGAYEQYF. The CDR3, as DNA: TGTGCCAGCAGCTTAACAGGGGCTTACGAGCAGTACTTC.

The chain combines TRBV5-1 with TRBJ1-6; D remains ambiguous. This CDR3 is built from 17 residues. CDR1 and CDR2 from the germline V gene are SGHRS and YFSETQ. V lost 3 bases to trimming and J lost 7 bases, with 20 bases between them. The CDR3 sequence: CASSSRPSGQANSPLHF. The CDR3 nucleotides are TGCGCCAGCAGCTCCAGACCCAGTGGTCAGGCAAATTCACCCCTCCACTTT.

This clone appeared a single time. The CDR3 loop reads CASSSSRRYEQYF. The CDR3, as DNA: TGTGCCAGCAGTTCGTCCAGGAGGTACGAGCAGTACTTC. The chain is built from TRBV6-1 and TRBJ2-5, with a weak D call TRBD2 (5 bases). The J call is uncertain, as TRBJ2-7 better fits the DNA end. The CDR3 sequence is 13 residues long. Germline CDR1 and CDR2: MNHNS and SASEGT.

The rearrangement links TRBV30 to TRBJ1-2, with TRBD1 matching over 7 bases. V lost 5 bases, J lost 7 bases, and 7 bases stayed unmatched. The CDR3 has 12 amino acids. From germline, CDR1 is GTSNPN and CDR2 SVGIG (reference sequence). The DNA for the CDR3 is TGTGCCTGGGGTCAGGGGGACTTTGGCTACACCTTC. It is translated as CAWGQGDFGYTF.

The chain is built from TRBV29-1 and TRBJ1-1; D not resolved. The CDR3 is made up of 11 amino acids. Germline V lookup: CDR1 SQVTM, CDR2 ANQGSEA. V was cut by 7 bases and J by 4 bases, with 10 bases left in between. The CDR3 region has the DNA TGCAGCGGAGGGCGTTCCACTGAAGCTTTCTTT. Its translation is CSGGRSTEAFF. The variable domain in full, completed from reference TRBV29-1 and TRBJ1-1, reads SAVISQKPSRDICQRGTSLTIQCQVDSQVTMMFWYRQQPGQSLTLIATANQGSEATYESGFVIDKFPISRPNLTFSTLTVSNMSPEDSSIYLCSGGRSTEAFFGQGTRLTVV.

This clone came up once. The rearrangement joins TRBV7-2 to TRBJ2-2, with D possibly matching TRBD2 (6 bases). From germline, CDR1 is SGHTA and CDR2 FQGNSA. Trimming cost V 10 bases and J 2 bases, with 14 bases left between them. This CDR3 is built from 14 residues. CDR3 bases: TGTGCCACCGAGACGGGGGTTAACACCGGGGAGCTGTTTTTT. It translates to CATETGVNTGELFF.

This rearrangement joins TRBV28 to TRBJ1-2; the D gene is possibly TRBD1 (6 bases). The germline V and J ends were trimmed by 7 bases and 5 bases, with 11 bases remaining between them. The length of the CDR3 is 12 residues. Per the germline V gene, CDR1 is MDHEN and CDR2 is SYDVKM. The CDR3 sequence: CASNTGRYGYTF. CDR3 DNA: TGTGCCAGCAACACAGGGAGATATGGCTACACCTTC.

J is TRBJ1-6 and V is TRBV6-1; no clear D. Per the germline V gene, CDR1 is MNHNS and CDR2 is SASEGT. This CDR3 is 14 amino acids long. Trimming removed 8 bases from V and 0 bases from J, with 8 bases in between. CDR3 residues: CASRVSSYNSPLHF. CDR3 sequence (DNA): TGTGCCAGCCGAGTTAGCTCCTATAATTCACCCCTCCACTTT.

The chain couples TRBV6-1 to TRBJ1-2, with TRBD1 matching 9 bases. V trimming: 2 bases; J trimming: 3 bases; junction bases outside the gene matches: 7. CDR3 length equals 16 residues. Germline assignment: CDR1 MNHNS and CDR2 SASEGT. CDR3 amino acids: CASSEWGQGADYGYTF. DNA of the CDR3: TGTGCCAGCAGTGAATGGGGACAGGGCGCGGACTATGGCTACACCTTC.

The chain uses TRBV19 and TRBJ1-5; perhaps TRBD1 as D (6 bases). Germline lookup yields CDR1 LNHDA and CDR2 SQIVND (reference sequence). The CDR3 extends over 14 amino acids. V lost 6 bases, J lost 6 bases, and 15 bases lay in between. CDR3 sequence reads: CASSSPGVGQPQHF. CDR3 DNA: TGTGCCAGTAGCTCCCCAGGGGTAGGTCAGCCCCAGCATTTT.